The 5 T cell receptor beta chains below come from one sample, sequenced in a study of cytomegalovirus exposure and HLA in healthy donors. Use of 60 Vbeta and 13 Jbeta primers characterized the PCR. This table comes from immunoSEQ multiplex PCR, and its TCRdb copy is limited to in-frame clones, with some not included. This table has about 140,000 clones, around 85% appearing once. Sample: PBMCs. The receptors come from a woman aged 25 to 39 in good health and CMV-seronegative.

The chain recombines TRBV10-3 with TRBJ2-1, with D perhaps matching TRBD2 (6 bases). Germline V gives CDR1 ENHRY, CDR2 SYGVKD. V lost 9 bases to trimming and J lost 6 bases, with 6 bases between them. The CDR3 has 10 residues. The CDR3 nucleotides are TGTGCCATGGGAGGCAATGAGCAGTTCTTC. Amino acid sequence: CAMGGNEQFF.

The chain couples TRBV19 to TRBJ1-5, with D possibly being TRBD1 (5 bases). The germline V and J ends were trimmed by 5 bases and 3 bases, with 8 bases remaining between them. This CDR3 has 13 residues. CDR1 is LNHDA, CDR2 SQIVND, per germline (reference sequence). Written as DNA, the CDR3 is TGTGCCAGTAGTCAAGGGGACAATCAGCCCCAGCATTTT. This gives the protein CASSQGDNQPQHF.

In its sample, this clone was seen once. The chain is built from TRBV7-6 and TRBJ2-5, with D possibly TRBD1 on 6 matching bases. There are 13 residues in the CDR3. Germline CDR1 SGHVS, CDR2 FNYEAQ. Trimming took 5 bases from V and 2 from J, leaving 9 bases between them. The CDR3 is CASSPGQQETQYF. In nucleotides, the CDR3 is TGTGCCAGCAGCCCAGGACAGCAAGAGACCCAGTACTTC.

The chain is built from TRBV11-2 and TRBJ2-1, with TRBD2 identical over 16 bases. Germline CDR1 reads SGHAT; CDR2 reads FQNNGV. This CDR3 has 17 amino acids. Unmatched junction bases numbered 3, after V lost 1 base and J lost 6 bases. The CDR3: CASSLVGTSGRGNEQFF. Written as DNA, the CDR3 is TGTGCCAGCAGCTTAGTCGGGACTAGCGGGAGGGGCAATGAGCAGTTCTTC. Variable domain in full (rest from reference TRBV11-2 and TRBJ2-1): EAGVAQSPRYKIIEKRQSVAFWCNPISGHATLYWYQQILGQGPKLLIQFQNNGVVDDSQLPKDRFSAERLKGVDSTLKIQPAKLEDSAVYLCASSLVGTSGRGNEQFFGPGTRLTVL.

This chain links TRBV9 with TRBJ2-1; possible D gene TRBD1, 5 bases. CDR3 length: 12 residues. Germline CDR1 reads SGDLS; CDR2 reads YYNGEE. V lost 3 bases and J lost 12, with 13 bases in between. The CDR3 reads CASSAPEGVQFF. CDR3 nucleotide sequence: TGTGCCAGCAGCGCCCCTGAAGGGGTGCAGTTCTTC.